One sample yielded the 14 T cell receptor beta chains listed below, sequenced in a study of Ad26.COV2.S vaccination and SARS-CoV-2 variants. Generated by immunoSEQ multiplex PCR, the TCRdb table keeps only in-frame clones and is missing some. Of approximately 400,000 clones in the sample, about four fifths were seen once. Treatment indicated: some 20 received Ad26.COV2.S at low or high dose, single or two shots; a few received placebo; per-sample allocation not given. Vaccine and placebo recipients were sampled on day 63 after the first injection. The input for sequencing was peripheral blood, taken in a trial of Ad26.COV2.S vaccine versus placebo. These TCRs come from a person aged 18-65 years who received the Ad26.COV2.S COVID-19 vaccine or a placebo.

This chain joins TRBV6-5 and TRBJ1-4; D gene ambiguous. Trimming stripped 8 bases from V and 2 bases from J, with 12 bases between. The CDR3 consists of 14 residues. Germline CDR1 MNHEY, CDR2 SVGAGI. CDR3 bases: TGTGCCAGCCGAGTAACGGCGACTAATGAAAAACTGTTTTTT. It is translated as CASRVTATNEKLFF.

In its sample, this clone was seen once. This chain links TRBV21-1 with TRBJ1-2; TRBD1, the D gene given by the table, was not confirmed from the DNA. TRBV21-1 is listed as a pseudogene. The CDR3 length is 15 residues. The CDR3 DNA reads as TGTGCCAGCAGCCACTCGTCAGGGCACCGGTTTGGCTACACCTTC. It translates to CASSHSSGHRFGYTF.

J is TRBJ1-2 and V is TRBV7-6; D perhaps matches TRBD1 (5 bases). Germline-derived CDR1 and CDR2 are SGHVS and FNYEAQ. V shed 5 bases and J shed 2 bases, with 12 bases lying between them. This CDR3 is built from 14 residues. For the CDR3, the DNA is TGTGCCAGCAGCCTCGGGACGGGGAACTATGGCTACACCTTC. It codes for CASSLGTGNYGYTF.

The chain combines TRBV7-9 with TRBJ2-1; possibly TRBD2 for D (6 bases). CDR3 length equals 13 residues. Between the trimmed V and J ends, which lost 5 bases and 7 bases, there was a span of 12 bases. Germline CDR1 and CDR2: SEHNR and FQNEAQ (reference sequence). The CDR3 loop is CASSAYRGNEQFF. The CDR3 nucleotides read TGTGCCAGCAGCGCCTACCGGGGGAATGAGCAGTTCTTC.

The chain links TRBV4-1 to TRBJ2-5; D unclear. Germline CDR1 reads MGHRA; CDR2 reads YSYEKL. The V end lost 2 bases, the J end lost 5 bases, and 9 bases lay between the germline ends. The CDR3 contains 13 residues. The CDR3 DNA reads TGCGCCAGCAGCCAATGGGTGGCGGAGACCCAGTACTTC. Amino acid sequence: CASSQWVAETQYF.

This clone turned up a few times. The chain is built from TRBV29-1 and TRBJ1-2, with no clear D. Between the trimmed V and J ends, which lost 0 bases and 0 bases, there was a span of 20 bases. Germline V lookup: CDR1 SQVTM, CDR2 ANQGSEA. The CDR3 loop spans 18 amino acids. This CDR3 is CSVEDRGMTTYPNYGYTF. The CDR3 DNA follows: TGCAGCGTTGAAGATCGCGGGATGACTACCTACCCTAACTATGGCTACACCTTC. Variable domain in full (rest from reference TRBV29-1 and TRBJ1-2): SAVISQKPSRDICQRGTSLTIQCQVDSQVTMMFWYRQQPGQSLTLIATANQGSEATYESGFVIDKFPISRPNLTFSTLTVSNMSPEDSSIYLCSVEDRGMTTYPNYGYTFGSGTRLTVV.

The CDR3 sequence is CAFGWGGGETQYF. CDR3 bases: TGTGCCTTTGGATGGGGGGGCGGAGAGACCCAGTACTTC. The chain has TRBV30 and TRBJ2-5; a possible D gene is TRBD2 (7 bases). Germline values: CDR1 GTSNPN, CDR2 SVGIG (reference sequence). There are 13 residues in the CDR3. V lost 7 bases and J 4 bases, leaving 16 bases between the germline ends. Filled out from reference TRBV30 and TRBJ2-5, the complete variable domain reads SQTIHQWPATLVQPVGSPLSLECTVEGTSNPNLYWYRQAAGRGLQLLFYSVGIGQISSEVPQNLSASRPQDRQFILSSKKLLLSDSGFYLCAFGWGGGETQYFGPGTRLLVL.

The CDR3 DNA sequence: TGTGCCAGTAGTCACAGGGCGGATCAGCCCCAGCATTTT. Translating gives CASSHRADQPQHF. The rearrangement uses TRBV19 and TRBJ1-5; D is possibly TRBD1 (6 bases). Trimming pared 5 bases from V and 5 bases from J, leaving 10 bases between. CDR1 is LNHDA, CDR2 SQIVND, per germline (reference sequence). This CDR3 spans 13 amino acids.

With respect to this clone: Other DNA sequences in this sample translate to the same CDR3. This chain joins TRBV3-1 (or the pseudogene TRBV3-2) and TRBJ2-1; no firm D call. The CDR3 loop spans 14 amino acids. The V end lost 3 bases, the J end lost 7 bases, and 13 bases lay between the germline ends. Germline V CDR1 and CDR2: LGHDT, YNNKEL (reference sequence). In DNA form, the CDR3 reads TGTGCCAGCAGCCAGGCCCCCGGTCGGAATGAGCAGTTCTTC. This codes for CASSQAPGRNEQFF.

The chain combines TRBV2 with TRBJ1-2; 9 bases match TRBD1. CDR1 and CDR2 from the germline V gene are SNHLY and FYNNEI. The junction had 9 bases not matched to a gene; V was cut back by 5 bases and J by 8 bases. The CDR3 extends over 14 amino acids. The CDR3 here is CASSYRGRDSGYTF. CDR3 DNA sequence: TGTGCCAGCAGTTACAGGGGGCGCGATTCCGGCTACACCTTC. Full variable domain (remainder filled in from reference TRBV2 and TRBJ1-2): EPEVTQTPSHQVTQMGQEVILRCVPISNHLYFYWYRQILGQKVEFLVSFYNNEISEKSEIFDDQFSVERPDGSNFTLKIRSTKLEDSAMYFCASSYRGRDSGYTFGSGTRLTVV.

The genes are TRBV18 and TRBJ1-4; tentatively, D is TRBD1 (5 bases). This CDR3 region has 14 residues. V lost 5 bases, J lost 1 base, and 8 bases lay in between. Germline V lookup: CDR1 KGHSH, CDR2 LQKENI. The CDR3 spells CASSYQGTNEKLFF. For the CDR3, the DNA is TGTGCCAGCTCATACCAGGGAACTAATGAAAAACTGTTTTTT. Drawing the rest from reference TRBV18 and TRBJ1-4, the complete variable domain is NAGVMQNPRHLVRRRGQEARLRCSPMKGHSHVYWYRQLPEEGLKFMVYLQKENIIDESGMPKERFSAEFPKEGPSILRIQQVVRGDSAAYFCASSYQGTNEKLFFGSGTQLSVL.

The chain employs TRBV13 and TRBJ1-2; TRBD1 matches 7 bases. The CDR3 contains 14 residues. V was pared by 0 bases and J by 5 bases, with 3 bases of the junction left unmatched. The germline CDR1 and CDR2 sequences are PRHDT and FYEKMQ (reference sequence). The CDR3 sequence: CASSLGLTGYGYTF. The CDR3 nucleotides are TGTGCCAGCAGCTTAGGCCTGACAGGGTATGGCTACACCTTC.

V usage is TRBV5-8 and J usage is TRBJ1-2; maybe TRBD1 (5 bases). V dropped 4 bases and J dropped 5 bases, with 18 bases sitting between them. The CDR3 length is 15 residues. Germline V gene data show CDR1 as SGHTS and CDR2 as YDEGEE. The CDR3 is CASSSPRRGTYGYTF. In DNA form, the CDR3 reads TGTGCCAGCAGCAGCCCCAGACGGGGCACATATGGCTACACCTTC.

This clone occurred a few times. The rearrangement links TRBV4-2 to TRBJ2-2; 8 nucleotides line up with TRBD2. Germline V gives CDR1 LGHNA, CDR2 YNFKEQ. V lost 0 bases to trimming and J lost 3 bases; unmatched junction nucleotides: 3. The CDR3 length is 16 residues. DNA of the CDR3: TGTGCCAGCAGCCAAGATGCTAGCGGGTACACCGGGGAGCTGTTTTTT. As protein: CASSQDASGYTGELFF.